This TCR beta chain was identified during a study of shared clonotypes between healthy human individuals. Every immunoSEQ plate was one replicate of a subset's evenly spread DNA. Method: immunoSEQ multiplex PCR; TCRdb's copy keeps in-frame clones and lacks some. The sample carries about 450,000 clones, around 80% recorded once. On this clone itself: Antigen: not known.

Samples left unsorted employed about 90 million PBMCs for genomic DNA. Regarding the study as a whole: Sampling covered blood only; tissue repertoires likely differ. Clonotype sharing among the donors was expected to vary with sequencing depth.

Trimming pared 0 bases from V and 3 bases from J, leaving 9 bases between. The CDR3 extends over 14 amino acids. The germline V gene has CDR1 MNHNS and CDR2 SASEGT. The chain uses TRBV6-1 and TRBJ2-7; no reliable D call. The sequence was collected from a woman between 40 and 55 years old in good health. Some clones in this sample may be carry-over from other donors' samples. The source material was PBMCs. This chain's CDR3 is CASSEASGGYEQYF. The CDR3 nucleotides are TGTGCCAGCAGTGAAGCGTCGGGCGGCTACGAGCAGTACTTC.